This TCR beta chain was documented in a study of T cell responses to AZD1222 COVID-19 vaccine. Study-level results: The number of AZD1222 recipients seropositive at baseline was only five to seven.

There are 14 residues in the CDR3. CDR1 is GTSNPN and CDR2 is SVGIG in the germline V gene (reference sequence). Trimming removed 4 bases from V and 5 bases from J, with 18 bases in between. Produced via immunoSEQ multiplex PCR; TCRdb's table is partial and in-frame only. The sample includes some 150,000 clones, about nine tenths of them seen just once. Concerning this clone itself: Its cognate antigen is unknown.

This receptor was obtained from an adult who received the MenACWY meningococcal vaccine as a control. The sample here was peripheral blood, taken 28 days after the second dose of the MenACWY control vaccine. This chain joins TRBV30 and TRBJ2-7, with D tentatively TRBD1 or TRBD2 (7 bases each). DNA of the CDR3: TGTGCCTGGATGCCCTTGGGGAGGGGGCACGAGCAGTACTTC. Translating gives CAWMPLGRGHEQYF.